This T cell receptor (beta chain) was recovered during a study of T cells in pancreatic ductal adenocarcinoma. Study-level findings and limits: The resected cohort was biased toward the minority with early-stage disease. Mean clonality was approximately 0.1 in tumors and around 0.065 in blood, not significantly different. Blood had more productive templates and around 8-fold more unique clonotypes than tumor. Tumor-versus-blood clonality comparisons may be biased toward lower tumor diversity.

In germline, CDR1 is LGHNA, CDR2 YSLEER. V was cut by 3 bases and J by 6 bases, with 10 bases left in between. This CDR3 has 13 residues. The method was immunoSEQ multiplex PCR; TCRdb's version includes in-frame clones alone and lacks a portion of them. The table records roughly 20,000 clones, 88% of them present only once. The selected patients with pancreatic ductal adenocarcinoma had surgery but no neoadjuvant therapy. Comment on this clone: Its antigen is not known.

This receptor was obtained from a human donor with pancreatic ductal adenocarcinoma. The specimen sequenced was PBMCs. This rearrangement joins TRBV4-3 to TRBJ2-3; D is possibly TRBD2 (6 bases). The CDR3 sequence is CASSQGDWDTQYF. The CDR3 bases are TGCGCCAGCAGCCAGGGGGACTGGGATACGCAGTATTTT.